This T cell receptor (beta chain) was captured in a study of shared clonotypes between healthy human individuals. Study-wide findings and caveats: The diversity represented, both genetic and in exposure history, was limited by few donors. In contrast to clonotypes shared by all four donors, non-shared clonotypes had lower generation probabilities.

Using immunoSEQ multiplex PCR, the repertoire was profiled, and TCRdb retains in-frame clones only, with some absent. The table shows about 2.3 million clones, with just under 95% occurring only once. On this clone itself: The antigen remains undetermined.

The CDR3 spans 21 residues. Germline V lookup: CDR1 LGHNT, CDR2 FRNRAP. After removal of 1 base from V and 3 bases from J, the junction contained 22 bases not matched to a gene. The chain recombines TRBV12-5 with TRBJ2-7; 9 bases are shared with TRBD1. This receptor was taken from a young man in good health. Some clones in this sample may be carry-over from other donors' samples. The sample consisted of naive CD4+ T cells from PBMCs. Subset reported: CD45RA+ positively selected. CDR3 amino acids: CASGLDRRRRTGVRNRYEQYF. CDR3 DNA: TGTGCTAGTGGTTTGGACCGGCGACGTCGGACAGGGGTTCGAAACCGCTACGAGCAGTACTTC. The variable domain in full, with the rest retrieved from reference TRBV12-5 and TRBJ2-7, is DARVTQTPRHKVTEMGQEVTMRCQPILGHNTVFWYRQTMMQGLELLAYFRNRAPLDDSGMPKDRFSAEMPDATLATLKIQPSEPRDSAVYFCASGLDRRRRTGVRNRYEQYFGPGTRLTVT.